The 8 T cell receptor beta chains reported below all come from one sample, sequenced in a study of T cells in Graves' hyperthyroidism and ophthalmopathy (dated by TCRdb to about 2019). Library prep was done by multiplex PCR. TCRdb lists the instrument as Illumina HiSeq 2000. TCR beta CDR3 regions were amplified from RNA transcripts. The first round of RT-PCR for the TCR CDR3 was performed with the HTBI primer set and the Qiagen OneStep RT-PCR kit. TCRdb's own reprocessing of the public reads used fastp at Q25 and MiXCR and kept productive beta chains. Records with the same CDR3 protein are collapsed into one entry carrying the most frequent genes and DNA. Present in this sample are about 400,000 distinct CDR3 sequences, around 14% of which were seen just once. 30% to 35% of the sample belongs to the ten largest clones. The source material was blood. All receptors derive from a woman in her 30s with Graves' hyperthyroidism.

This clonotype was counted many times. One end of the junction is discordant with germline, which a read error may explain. The CDR3: CASSLKNTGELFF. CDR3 bases: TGTGCCAGCAGTTTAAAGAACACCGGGGAGCTGTTTTTT. V usage is TRBV7-3 and J usage is TRBJ2-2; unclear D gene. CDR1 is SGHTA and CDR2 is FQGTGA in the germline V gene. This CDR3 comprises 13 residues.

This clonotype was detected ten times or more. The CDR3 sequence is CASSWGKTYEQYF. CDR3 bases: TGCGCCAGCAGCTGGGGGAAAACATACGAGCAGTACTTC. The chain uses TRBV5-1 and TRBJ2-7; either TRBD1 or TRBD2 may fit D (5 bases each). The CDR3 contains 13 residues. Germline-derived CDR1 and CDR2 are SGHRS and YFSETQ. Deletions cut 3 bases from V and 4 bases from J, with 11 bases between.

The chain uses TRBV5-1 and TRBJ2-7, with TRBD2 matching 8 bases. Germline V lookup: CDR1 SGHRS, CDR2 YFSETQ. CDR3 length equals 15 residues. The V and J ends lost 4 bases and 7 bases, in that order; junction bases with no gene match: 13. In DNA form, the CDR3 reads TGCGCCAGCAGCCCACGACTCAGCGGGAGCGGAGAGCAGTACTTC. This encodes CASSPRLSGSGEQYF.

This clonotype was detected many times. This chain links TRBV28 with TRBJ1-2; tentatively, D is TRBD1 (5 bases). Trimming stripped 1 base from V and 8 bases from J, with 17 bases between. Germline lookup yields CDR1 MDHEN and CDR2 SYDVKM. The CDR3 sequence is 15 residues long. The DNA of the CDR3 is TGTGCCAGCAGTTTATCAGGGTACAAAGGGAAGGGCTACACCTTC. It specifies CASSLSGYKGKGYTF.

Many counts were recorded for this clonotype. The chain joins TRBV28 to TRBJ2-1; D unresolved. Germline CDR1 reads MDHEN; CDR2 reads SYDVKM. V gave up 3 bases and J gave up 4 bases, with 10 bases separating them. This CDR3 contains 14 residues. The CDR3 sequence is CASSFSGEYNEQFF. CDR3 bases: TGTGCCAGCAGTTTCTCTGGGGAATACAATGAGCAGTTCTTC. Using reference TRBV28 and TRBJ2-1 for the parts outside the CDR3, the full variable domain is DVKVTQSSRYLVKRTGEKVFLECVQDMDHENMFWYRQDPGLGLRLIYFSYDVKMKEKGDIPEGYSVSREKKERFSLILESASTNQTSMYLCASSFSGEYNEQFFGPGTRLTVL.

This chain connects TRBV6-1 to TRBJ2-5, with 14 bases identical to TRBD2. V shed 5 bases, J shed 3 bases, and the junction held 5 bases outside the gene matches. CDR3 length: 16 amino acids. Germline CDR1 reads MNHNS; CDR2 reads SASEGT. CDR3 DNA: TGTGCCAGCAGTAGGACTAGCGGGAGGCGGGAAGAGACCCAGTACTTC. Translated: CASSRTSGRREETQYF.

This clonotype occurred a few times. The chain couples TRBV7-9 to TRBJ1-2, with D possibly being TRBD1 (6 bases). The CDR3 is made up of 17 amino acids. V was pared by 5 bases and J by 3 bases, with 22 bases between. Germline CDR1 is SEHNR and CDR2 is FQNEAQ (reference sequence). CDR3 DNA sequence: TGTGCCAGCAGCGACGGAAACAGGGTTTGGGATCACTATGGCTACACCTTC. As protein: CASSDGNRVWDHYGYTF. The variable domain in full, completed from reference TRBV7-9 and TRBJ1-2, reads DTGVSQNPRHKITKRGQNVTFRCDPISEHNRLYWYRQTLGQGPEFLTYFQNEAQLEKSRLLSDRFSAERPKGSFSTLEIQRTEQGDSAMYLCASSDGNRVWDHYGYTFGSGTRLTVV.

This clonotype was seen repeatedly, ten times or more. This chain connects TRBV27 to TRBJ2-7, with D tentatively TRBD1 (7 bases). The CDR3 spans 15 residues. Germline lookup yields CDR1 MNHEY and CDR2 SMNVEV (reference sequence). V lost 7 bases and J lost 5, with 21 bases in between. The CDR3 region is CASTTEGRGTHEQYF. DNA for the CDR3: TGTGCCAGCACCACGGAGGGCAGGGGGACCCACGAGCAGTACTTC.